Shown below are 16 T cell receptor beta chains from a single sample sequenced in a study of blood T cell repertoires in COVID-19. Clones were sequenced by immunoSEQ multiplex PCR, and TCRdb holds only the in-frame ones, with some missing. The sample holds 95,000 or so clones, approximately 80% seen once. Sequencing was performed on peripheral blood. The receptors stem from a human donor in a cohort sampled during active COVID-19.

The chain links TRBV28 to TRBJ1-1; the D is unclear. The V and J ends lost 6 bases and 0 bases respectively, with 8 bases between them. CDR1 and CDR2 from the germline V gene are MDHEN and SYDVKM. This CDR3 region has 13 residues. In nucleotides, the CDR3 is TGTGCCAGCAGGGTTCAGGTGAACACTGAAGCTTTCTTT. Translating it yields CASRVQVNTEAFF.

DNA for the CDR3: TGTGCCAGCAGTTACTCGATAGCGGGAGGTACCGAGCAGTACTTC. Encoded protein: CASSYSIAGGTEQYF. The J gene is TRBJ2-7, the V gene TRBV6-6; 10 bases align to TRBD2. Germline lookup yields CDR1 MNHNY and CDR2 SVGAGI (reference sequence). The CDR3 is 15 residues long. V gave up 0 bases and J gave up 6 bases; unmatched junction bases: 5.

V gene TRBV7-9 combines with J gene TRBJ1-1; D is unresolved. Trimming removed 0 bases at V and 4 bases at J, with 12 bases between. The V gene's germline CDR1 is SEHNR and CDR2 FQNEAQ (reference sequence). The CDR3 sequence is 15 residues long. CDR3 protein: CASSLAPGVGTEAFF. The CDR3 DNA is TGTGCCAGCAGCTTAGCGCCCGGGGTGGGCACTGAAGCTTTCTTT.

This sequence joins TRBV15 and TRBJ2-7, with a possible D match to TRBD1 (6 bases). This CDR3 comprises 14 residues. Germline V gives CDR1 LNHNV, CDR2 YYDKDF (reference sequence). V was pared by 1 base and J by 4 bases, with 11 bases between. In nucleotides, the CDR3 is TGTGCCACCAGCAGAGCTCGTCAGGGGTACGAGCAGTACTTC. Its translation is CATSRARQGYEQYF.

In nucleotides, the CDR3 is TGTGCCAGCTCCCCTTACCGGGACAATTATGGCTACACCTTC. It specifies CASSPYRDNYGYTF. The chain uses TRBV18 and TRBJ1-2; D is possibly TRBD1 (6 bases). V dropped 6 bases and J dropped 5 bases, with 16 bases sitting between them. The germline V gene encodes CDR1 KGHSH and CDR2 LQKENI. This CDR3 has 14 residues.

This rearrangement joins TRBV19 to TRBJ2-5; D might be TRBD2 (6 bases). The V gene's germline CDR1 is LNHDA and CDR2 SQIVND (reference sequence). There are 15 residues in the CDR3. V lost 4 bases to trimming and J lost 5 bases, with 17 bases between them. The CDR3 reads CASSSGTLRGETQYF. The CDR3 region has the DNA TGTGCCAGTAGTAGCGGGACCCTCCGAGGGGAGACCCAGTACTTC.

The DNA for the CDR3 is TGCGCCAGCGGCGAGGGACAGAGTAATTCACCCCTCCACTTT. Amino acid sequence: CASGEGQSNSPLHF. V and J are TRBV5-1 and TRBJ1-6, with TRBD1 matching 7 bases. Germline V gives CDR1 SGHRS, CDR2 YFSETQ. This CDR3 contains 14 residues. With V trimmed by 7 bases and J by 6 bases, 7 bases remained unmatched. The variable domain in full, completed from reference TRBV5-1 and TRBJ1-6, reads KAGVTQTPRYLIKTRGQQVTLSCSPISGHRSVSWYQQTPGQGLQFLFEYFSETQRNKGNFPGRFSGRQFSNSRSEMNVSTLELGDSALYLCASGEGQSNSPLHFGNGTRLTVT.

The chain uses TRBV5-1 and TRBJ2-1, with 8 bases lining up with TRBD1. The V segment lost 0 bases and the J segment 0 bases; nucleotides outside the gene matches: 2. This CDR3 region has 16 residues. Germline V gene lookup returns CDR1 SGHRS and CDR2 YFSETQ. The CDR3 DNA reads TGCGCCAGCAGCTTGGAGGGACAGGTCTCCTACAATGAGCAGTTCTTC. Amino acids: CASSLEGQVSYNEQFF.

This clone was seen just once. DNA for the CDR3: TGTGCCAGCAGTTCCAGGCAGGCTGGAACCTACGAGCAGTACTTC. As protein: CASSSRQAGTYEQYF. V is TRBV6-2 or TRBV6-3 and J is TRBJ2-7; no clear D gene. The germline gives CDR1 MNHEY, CDR2 SVGEGT. This CDR3 region has 15 residues. Trimming stripped 4 bases from V and 2 bases from J, with 15 bases between.

V is TRBV7-6 and J is TRBJ2-5, with 8 bases lining up with TRBD1. The V gene end was trimmed by 2 bases and the J gene end by 1 base; junction bases not matched to a gene: 3. CDR3 length: 15 amino acids. Germline CDR1 is SGHVS and CDR2 is FNYEAQ. The CDR3 spells CASSLLGTGQETQYF. The CDR3 region has the DNA TGTGCCAGCAGCTTATTAGGGACAGGCCAAGAGACCCAGTACTTC.

The V gene is TRBV2, the J gene TRBJ1-5; 10 positions match TRBD1. Losses at the gene ends were 6 bases for V and 7 bases for J; bases not matched to a gene: 6. The CDR3 spans 14 residues. CDR1 is SNHLY and CDR2 is FYNNEI in the germline V gene. CDR3 sequence: CASSWGQGHQPQHF. CDR3 sequence (DNA): TGTGCCAGCAGCTGGGGACAGGGGCACCAGCCCCAGCATTTT.

The chain is built from TRBV4-1 and TRBJ2-1; TRBD2 might be the D (6 bases). Between the trimmed V and J ends, which lost 1 base and 2 bases, there was a span of 9 bases. This CDR3 region has 15 residues. CDR1 is MGHRA and CDR2 is YSYEKL in the germline V gene. Here the CDR3 DNA reads TGCGCCAGCAGCCAAGGGGGGGTTACCTACAATGAGCAGTTCTTC. It specifies CASSQGGVTYNEQFF.

This chain joins TRBV19 and TRBJ1-2, with D maybe TRBD1 (6 bases). From germline, CDR1 is LNHDA and CDR2 SQIVND (reference sequence). V dropped 5 bases and J dropped 6 bases, with 22 bases sitting between them. The CDR3 extends over 16 amino acids. The CDR3 region is CASSPGQPGQGDGYTF. The CDR3 DNA reads TGTGCCAGTAGTCCCGGACAGCCCGGCCAGGGCGATGGCTACACCTTC.

The chain is built from TRBV11-2 and TRBJ1-1; D unresolved. V shed 3 bases and J shed 3 bases, with 17 bases lying between them. CDR3 size: 16 residues. CDR1 and CDR2 (germline): SGHAT, FQNNGV. CDR3 in amino acids: CASSFGGAGRDTEAFF. In DNA form, the CDR3 reads TGTGCCAGCAGCTTCGGTGGAGCGGGTCGGGACACTGAAGCTTTCTTT.

The rearrangement links TRBV7-8 to TRBJ2-6; tentatively, D is TRBD1 (6 bases). This CDR3 spans 17 amino acids. V lost 5 bases and J lost 4, with 18 bases in between. Germline-derived CDR1 and CDR2 are SGHVS and FQNEAQ. The DNA for the CDR3 is TGTGCCAGCAGCCCCAGGGGCCGATTTCTCGGGGCCAACGTCCTGACTTTC. Protein product: CASSPRGRFLGANVLTF. The variable domain in full, completed from reference TRBV7-8 and TRBJ2-6, reads GAGVSQSPRYKVAKRGQDVALRCDPISGHVSLFWYQQALGQGPEFLTYFQNEAQLDKSGLPSDRFFAERPEGSVSTLKIQRTQQEDSAVYLCASSPRGRFLGANVLTFGAGSRLTVL.

This chain links TRBV7-9 with TRBJ1-3, with TRBD1 matching over 8 bases. Germline assignment: CDR1 SEHNR and CDR2 FQNEAQ (reference sequence). The CDR3 runs to 14 residues. Unmatched junction bases numbered 3, after V lost 5 bases and J lost 3 bases. For the CDR3, the DNA is TGTGCCAGCAGCCCCGGGACAGGTGGAAACACCATATATTTT. It is translated as CASSPGTGGNTIYF.